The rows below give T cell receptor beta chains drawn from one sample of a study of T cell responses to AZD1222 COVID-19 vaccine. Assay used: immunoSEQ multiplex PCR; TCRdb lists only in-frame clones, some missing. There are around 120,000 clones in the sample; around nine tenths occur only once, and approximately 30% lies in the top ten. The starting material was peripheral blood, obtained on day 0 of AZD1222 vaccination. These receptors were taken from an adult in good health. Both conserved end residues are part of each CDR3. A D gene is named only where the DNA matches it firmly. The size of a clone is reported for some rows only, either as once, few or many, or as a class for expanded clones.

CASSGGGTGGALRGYTF	TGTGCCAGCAGTGGGGGAGGGACCGGGGGCGCATTAAGAGGCTACACCTTC	TRBV2	TRBJ1-2	once	.
CASSVGQSVNQPQHF	TGTGCCAGCAGTGTAGGGCAGTCGGTGAATCAGCCCCAGCATTTT	TRBV2	TRBJ1-5	.	.
CASSEDAGALGYTF	TGTGCCAGCAGTGAAGACGCAGGGGCCCTCGGCTACACCTTC	TRBV28	TRBJ1-2	.	.
CASSRTTGGGEKLFF	TGTGCCAGCAGCCGGACGACAGGGGGCGGAGAAAAACTGTTTTTT	TRBV3-1/TRBV3-2	TRBJ1-4	once	TRBD1
CASSVGSNEQFF	TGTGCCAGCAGCGTAGGTAGCAATGAGCAGTTCTTC	TRBV9	TRBJ2-1	.	.
CASSPEGENYGYTF	TGTGCCAGCAGCCCAGAGGGGGAAAACTATGGCTACACCTTC	TRBV5-6	TRBJ1-2	.	.
CASSPYFEGALMNTEAFF	TGTGCCAGCAGTCCATATTTCGAGGGGGCACTAATGAACACTGAAGCTTTCTTT	TRBV27	TRBJ1-1	.	TRBD1
CASSKARPKGLNTEAFF	TGTGCCAGCAGCAAAGCAAGGCCAAAGGGACTGAACACTGAAGCTTTCTTT	TRBV21-1	TRBJ1-1	.	.
CASSAPGNYNSPLHF	TGTGCCAGCAGCGCACCAGGAAACTATAATTCACCCCTCCACTTT	TRBV9	TRBJ1-6	.	.
CASSYSAGELFF	TGTGCCAGCAGTTACTCGGCCGGGGAGCTGTTTTTT	TRBV6-2/TRBV6-3	TRBJ2-2	.	.
CASSQGEDTEAFF	TGTGCCAGCTCACAGGGAGAGGACACTGAAGCTTTCTTT	TRBV18	TRBJ1-1	.	.
CASSPGATGNTIYF	TGTGCCAGCAGCCCAGGGGCAACTGGAAACACCATATATTTT	TRBV7-3	TRBJ1-3	.	.
CASSERGRSWGYTF	TGTGCCAGCAGTGAAAGGGGACGGTCATGGGGCTACACCTTC	TRBV2	TRBJ1-2	.	.
CASSLSGTGAREQYF	TGTGCCAGCAGTTTGTCCGGGACAGGGGCTCGCGAGCAGTACTTC	TRBV27	TRBJ2-7	.	TRBD1
CASSFGQYGYTF	TGTGCCAGCAGCTTTGGACAGTATGGCTACACCTTC	TRBV11-2	TRBJ1-2	.	.
CASSLPGPPQTEAFF	TGTGCCAGCAGCCTCCCAGGACCCCCCCAAACTGAAGCTTTCTTT	TRBV5-6	TRBJ1-1	.	.
CSAREGTEAFF	TGCAGCGCGAGGGAGGGCACTGAAGCTTTCTTT	TRBV29-1	TRBJ1-1	few	.
CASRNKTGAEAFF	TGCGCCAGCCGGAATAAGACAGGGGCTGAAGCTTTCTTT	TRBV10-2	TRBJ1-1	.	TRBD1